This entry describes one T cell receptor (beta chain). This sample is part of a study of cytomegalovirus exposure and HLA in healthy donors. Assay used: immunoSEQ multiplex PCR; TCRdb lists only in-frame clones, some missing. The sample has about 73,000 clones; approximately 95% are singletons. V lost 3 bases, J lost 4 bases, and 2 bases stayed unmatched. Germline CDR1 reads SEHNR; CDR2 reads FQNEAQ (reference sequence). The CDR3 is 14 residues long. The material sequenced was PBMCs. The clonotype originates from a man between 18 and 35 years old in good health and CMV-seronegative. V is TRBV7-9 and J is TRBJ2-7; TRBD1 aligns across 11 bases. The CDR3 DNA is TGTGCCAGCAGCTTTGGGACAGGGGGTTACGAGCAGTACTTC. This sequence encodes CASSFGTGGYEQYF.